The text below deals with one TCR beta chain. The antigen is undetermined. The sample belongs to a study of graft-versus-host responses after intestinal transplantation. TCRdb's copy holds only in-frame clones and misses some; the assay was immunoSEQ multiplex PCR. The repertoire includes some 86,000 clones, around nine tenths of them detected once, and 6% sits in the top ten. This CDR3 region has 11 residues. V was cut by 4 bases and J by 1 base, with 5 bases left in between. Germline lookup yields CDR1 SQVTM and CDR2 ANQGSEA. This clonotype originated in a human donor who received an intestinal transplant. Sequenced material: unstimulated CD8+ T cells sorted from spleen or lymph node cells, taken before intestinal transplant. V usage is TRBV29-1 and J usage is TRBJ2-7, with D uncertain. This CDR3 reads CSVVESYEQYF. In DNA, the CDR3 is TGCAGCGTTGTTGAGTCCTACGAGCAGTACTTC.